This T cell receptor (beta chain) was recovered during a study of T cells in Graves' hyperthyroidism and ophthalmopathy. Whole-study findings and limits: Most thyroid clonotypes with frequency above 0.001 were detected in blood.

The source material, RNA transcripts, was used to amplify TCR beta CDR3 regions. A first-round RT-PCR of the TCR CDR3 used the HTBI primer set. TCRdb redid the calling of the multiplex PCR reads with MiXCR, one entry per CDR3 protein. The data show fewer than 350,000 distinct CDR3 sequences, 12% to 15% seen once. The CDR3 loop spans 16 amino acids. The germline V gene encodes CDR1 LGHNA and CDR2 YNFKEQ. V lost 2 bases, J lost 2 bases, and 3 bases stayed unmatched. The patients, who ranged from 18 to 65 in age, presented with newly diagnosed hyperthyroidism lasting under 2 months. This clonotype came up a few times. Its target is unknown.

This rearrangement joins TRBV4-2 to TRBJ2-2; TRBD1 matches 9 bases. This receptor was identified in a woman aged 50 to 60 with Graves' hyperthyroidism that later progressed to Graves' ophthalmopathy. Sequencing was performed on blood. The CDR3 is CASSQPGQGNTGELFF. The CDR3, as DNA: TGTGCCAGCAGCCAACCGGGACAGGGCAACACCGGGGAGCTGTTTTTT.